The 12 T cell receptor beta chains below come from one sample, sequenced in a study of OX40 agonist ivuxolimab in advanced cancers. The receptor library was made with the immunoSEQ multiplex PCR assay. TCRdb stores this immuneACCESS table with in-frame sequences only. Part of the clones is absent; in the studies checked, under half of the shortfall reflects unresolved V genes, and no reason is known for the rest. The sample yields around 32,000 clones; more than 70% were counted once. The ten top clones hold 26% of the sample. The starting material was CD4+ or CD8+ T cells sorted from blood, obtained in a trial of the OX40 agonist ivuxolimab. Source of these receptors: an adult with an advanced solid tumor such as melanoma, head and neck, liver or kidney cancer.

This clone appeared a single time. The DNA of the CDR3 is TGCGCCAGCAGCCAAGGATGGGGGAAGTCACCCCTCCACTTT. It translates to CASSQGWGKSPLHF. The J gene is TRBJ1-6, the V gene TRBV4-1, with a possible D match to TRBD1 (5 bases). Trimming left V 1 base short and J 10 bases short, with 11 bases between. Germline lookup yields CDR1 MGHRA and CDR2 YSYEKL. This CDR3 is built from 14 residues.

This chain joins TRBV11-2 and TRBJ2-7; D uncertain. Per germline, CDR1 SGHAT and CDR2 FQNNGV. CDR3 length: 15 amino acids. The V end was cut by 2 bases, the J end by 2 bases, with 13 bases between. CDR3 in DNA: TGTGCCAGCAGCTTACCCGAATGGGGTACCTACGAGCAGTACTTC. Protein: CASSLPEWGTYEQYF.

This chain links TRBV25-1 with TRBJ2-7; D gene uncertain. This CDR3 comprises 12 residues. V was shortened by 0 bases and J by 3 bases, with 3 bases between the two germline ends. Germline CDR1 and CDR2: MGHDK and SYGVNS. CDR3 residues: CASSEYGYEQYF. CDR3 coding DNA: TGTGCCAGCAGTGAATACGGCTACGAGCAGTACTTC.

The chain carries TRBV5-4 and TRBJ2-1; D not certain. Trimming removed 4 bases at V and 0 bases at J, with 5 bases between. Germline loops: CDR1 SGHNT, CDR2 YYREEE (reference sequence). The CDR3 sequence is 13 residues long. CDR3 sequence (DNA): TGTGCCAGCAGCCCGAACTCCTACAATGAGCAGTTCTTC. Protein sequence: CASSPNSYNEQFF.

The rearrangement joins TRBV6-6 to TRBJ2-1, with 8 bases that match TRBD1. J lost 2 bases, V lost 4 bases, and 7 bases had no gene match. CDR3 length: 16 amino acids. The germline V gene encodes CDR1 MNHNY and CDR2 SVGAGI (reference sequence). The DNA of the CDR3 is TGTGCCAGCAGTTCCACAGGGGGAGTCACCTACAATGAGCAGTTCTTC. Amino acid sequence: CASSSTGGVTYNEQFF.

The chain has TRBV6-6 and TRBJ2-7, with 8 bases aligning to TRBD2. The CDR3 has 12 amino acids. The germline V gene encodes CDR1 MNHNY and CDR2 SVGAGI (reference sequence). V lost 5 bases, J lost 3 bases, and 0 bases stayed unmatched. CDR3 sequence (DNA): TGTGCCAGCAGTGCGGGAGGCTACGAGCAGTACTTC. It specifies CASSAGGYEQYF.

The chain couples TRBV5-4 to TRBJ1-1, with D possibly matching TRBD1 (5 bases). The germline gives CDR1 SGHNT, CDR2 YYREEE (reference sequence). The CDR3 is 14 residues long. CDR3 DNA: TGTGCTGCAGGGACCGAAGGACTGAACACTGAAGCTTTCTTT. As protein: CAAGTEGLNTEAFF.

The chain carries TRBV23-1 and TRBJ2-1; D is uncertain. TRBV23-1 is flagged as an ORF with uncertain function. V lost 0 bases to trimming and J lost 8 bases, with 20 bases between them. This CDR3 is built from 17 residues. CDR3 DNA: TGCGCCAGCAGTCAATCGCTGAGCAACCTATTTAAGGATGAGCAGTTCTTC. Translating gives CASSQSLSNLFKDEQFF.

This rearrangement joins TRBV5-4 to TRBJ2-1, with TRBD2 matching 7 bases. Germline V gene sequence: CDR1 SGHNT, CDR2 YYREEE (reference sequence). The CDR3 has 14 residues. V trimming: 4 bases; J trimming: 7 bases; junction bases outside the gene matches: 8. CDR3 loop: CASSLWTSINEQFF. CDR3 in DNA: TGTGCCAGCAGCCTCTGGACTAGTATTAATGAGCAGTTCTTC.

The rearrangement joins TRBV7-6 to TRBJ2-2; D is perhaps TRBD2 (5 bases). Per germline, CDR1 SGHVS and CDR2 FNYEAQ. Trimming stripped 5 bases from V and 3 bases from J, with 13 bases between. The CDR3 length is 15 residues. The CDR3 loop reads CASSPTSGYTGELFF. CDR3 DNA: TGTGCCAGCAGCCCAACTTCGGGGTACACCGGGGAGCTGTTTTTT.

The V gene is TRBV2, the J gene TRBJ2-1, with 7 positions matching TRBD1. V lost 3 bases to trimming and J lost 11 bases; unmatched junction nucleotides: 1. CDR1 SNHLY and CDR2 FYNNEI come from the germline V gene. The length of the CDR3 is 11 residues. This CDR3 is CASSETGKQFF. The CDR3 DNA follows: TGTGCCAGCAGTGAGACAGGGAAGCAGTTCTTC.

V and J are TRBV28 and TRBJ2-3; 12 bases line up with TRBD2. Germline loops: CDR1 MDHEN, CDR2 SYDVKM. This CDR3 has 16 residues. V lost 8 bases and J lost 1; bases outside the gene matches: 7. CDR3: CASGLAGGSGTDTQYF. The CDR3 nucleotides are TGTGCCAGCGGCCTAGCGGGAGGGTCTGGCACAGATACGCAGTATTTT.